This T cell receptor beta chain was observed in a study of T cell repertoires in cytomegalovirus infection. Study background: CMV epitopes that were recently identified and HLA-C-restricted were used alongside well-studied HLA-B-restricted ones. Based on public TCR beta signatures, there were indications of CMV infection and of a matching HLA type.

The CDR3 covers 13 residues. CDR1 and CDR2 from the germline V gene are MNHEY and SMNVEV (reference sequence). Trimming took off 10 bases at V and 3 bases at J, with 15 bases between the two ends. This clonotype was detected a few times. The target antigen is unknown. TCRdb reprocessed the reads via MiXCR and lists one record per CDR3 protein. The sample lists approximately 350,000 distinct CDR3 sequences; about 32% were seen once. Here the sequenced sample was cultured PBMCs, taken from culture after CMV antigen stimulation. This chain uses TRBV27 with TRBJ1-2; no reliable D call. This TCR derives from a human donor in good health (CMV status not recorded). Some clones in this sample may be carry-over from other donors' samples. The CDR3 sequence: CATSPSLDYGYTF. The CDR3 DNA reads TGTGCCACCTCACCGTCCTTGGACTATGGCTACACCTTC.